This T cell receptor beta chain originates from a study of PD-1 blockade in classical Hodgkin lymphoma. Study results and limitations: While CD8+ TCR diversity did not rise significantly by C4D1, CD4+ TCR diversity did.

Sequencing was performed with immunoSEQ multiplex PCR; in TCRdb, only in-frame clones are kept and a portion is missing. Altogether roughly 50,000 clones are present, roughly 90% being singletons, with the ten largest covering about 14%. As to time point: cycle 4 day 1 (C4D1), after more than 5 weeks of nivolumab. Each patient relapsed following autologous stem cell transplantation, and prior brentuximab vedotin exposure differed. The length of the CDR3 is 12 residues. V lost 3 bases and J 1 base, leaving 3 bases between the germline ends. Looked up from germline, CDR1 is KGHSH and CDR2 is LQKENI. In the case of this clone: The antigen is unknown.

The receptor was isolated from a human donor with classical Hodgkin lymphoma. This rearrangement joins TRBV18 to TRBJ1-1, with D unclear. The sample in question was peripheral blood mononuclear cells (PBMCs), obtained before the fourth cycle of nivolumab. CDR3 in amino acids: CASSPQNTEAFF. The CDR3 coding sequence is TGTGCCAGCTCACCCCAGAACACTGAAGCTTTCTTT.